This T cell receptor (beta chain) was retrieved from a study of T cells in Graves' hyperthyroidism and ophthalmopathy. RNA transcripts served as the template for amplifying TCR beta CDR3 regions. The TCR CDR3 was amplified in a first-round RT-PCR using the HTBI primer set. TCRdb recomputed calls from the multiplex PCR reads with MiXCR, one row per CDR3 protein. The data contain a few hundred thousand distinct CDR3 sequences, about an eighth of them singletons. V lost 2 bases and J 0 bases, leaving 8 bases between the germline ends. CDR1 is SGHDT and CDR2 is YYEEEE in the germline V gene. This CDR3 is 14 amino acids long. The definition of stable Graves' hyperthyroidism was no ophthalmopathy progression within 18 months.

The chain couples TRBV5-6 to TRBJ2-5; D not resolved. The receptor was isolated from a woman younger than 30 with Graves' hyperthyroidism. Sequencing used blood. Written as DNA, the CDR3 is TGTGCCAGCAGCTTACAGAATTACCAAGAGACCCAGTACTTC. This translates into CASSLQNYQETQYF.